These 3 T cell receptor beta chains were all obtained from the same sample, sequenced in a study of early T cells in non-severe SARS-CoV-2 infection. Using its own MiXCR run on the 5' RACE reads, TCRdb lists one record per CDR3 protein. This sample has 70,000 to 85,000 distinct CDR3 sequences, with 9.5% to 15% found just once. The input for sequencing was whole blood, taken at baseline. All receptors come from an adult who was a healthcare worker with PCR-confirmed SARS-CoV-2 infection or an uninfected control (not recorded which). The donor label of this sample is uncertain.

This clonotype was detected ten times or more. The chain couples TRBV7-2 to TRBJ2-2; D assignment may be TRBD1 or TRBD2 (5 bases each). The V and J ends lost 6 bases and 12 bases respectively, with 14 bases between them. CDR3 length equals 12 residues. CDR1 and CDR2 (germline): SGHTA, FQGNSA. Here the CDR3 DNA reads TGTGCCAGCAGTCTCCTAAGGGGACAGCTGTTTTTT. As protein: CASSLLRGQLFF.

The V and J genes are TRBV20-1 and TRBJ2-3; tentatively, D is TRBD1 (5 bases). Per germline, CDR1 DFQATT and CDR2 SNEGSKA (reference sequence). V was cut by 6 bases and J by 0 bases, with 13 bases left in between. This CDR3 is built from 14 residues. The CDR3 nucleotides are TGCAGTGCGAAAACAGGCACCAGCACAGATACGCAGTATTTT. Translation: CSAKTGTSTDTQYF.

This clonotype was counted only a few times. This rearrangement joins TRBV10-3 to TRBJ2-3; TRBD2 matches 7 bases. The junction had 5 bases not matched to a gene; V was cut back by 2 bases and J by 0 bases. The germline V gene has CDR1 ENHRY and CDR2 SYGVKD. The CDR3 contains 16 residues. As DNA, the CDR3 is TGTGCCATCAGTGAGGTTTCTAGCGGTAGCACAGATACGCAGTATTTT. Amino acids: CAISEVSSGSTDTQYF.